The 27 T cell receptor beta chains given below trace back to one sample, sequenced in a study of response to subunit inactivated influenza vaccine (dated by TCRdb to the late 2010s). The method was RT-PCR. The run used an Illumina HiSeq 2500. TCRdb redid the processing of the public reads, applying fastp at Q25 and MiXCR, and retained in-frame beta chains. Records with the same CDR3 protein are collapsed into one entry carrying the most frequent genes and DNA. The sample contains approximately 300,000 distinct CDR3 sequences, 22% of them found a single time. Together, the top ten hold 10% of the sample. The source material was PBMCs from blood, sampled less than 22 months after vaccination. Receptors originate from a man between 50 and 75 years old who received an inactivated influenza vaccine. Donor details come from another sample of the same person, matched by shared clones.

This clonotype was observed at least ten times. The CDR3: CASSQGVGNTEAFF. In DNA form, the CDR3 reads TGTGCCAGCAGCCAAGGGGTAGGGAACACTGAAGCTTTCTTT. The chain carries TRBV3-1 and TRBJ1-1, with unresolved D. V gave up 1 base and J gave up 1 base, with 7 bases separating them. CDR1 LGHDT and CDR2 YNNKEL come from the germline V gene (reference sequence). This CDR3 is built from 14 residues.

This clonotype came up a few times. This rearrangement joins TRBV5-1 to TRBJ1-1; D is unresolved. V was pared by 5 bases and J by 0 bases, with 11 bases between. CDR3 length: 14 residues. CDR1 is SGHRS and CDR2 is YFSETQ in the germline V gene. The CDR3 sequence: CASRPQDLNTEAFF. The CDR3 DNA sequence: TGCGCCAGCAGACCTCAGGATCTGAACACTGAAGCTTTCTTT.

The chain has TRBV7-2 and TRBJ1-5; tentatively, D is TRBD1 (6 bases). CDR1 is SGHTA and CDR2 is FQGNSA in the germline V gene. V lost 1 base and J lost 7, with 14 bases in between. The CDR3 runs 15 residues. CDR3 amino acids: CASSLEAGTSQPQHF. DNA for the CDR3: TGTGCCAGCAGCTTAGAGGCCGGGACATCCCAGCCCCAGCATTTT.

This clonotype came up a few times. The chain is built from TRBV12-3 or TRBV12-4 and TRBJ1-4; D is uncertain. V was cut by 6 bases and J by 4 bases, with 12 bases left in between. The CDR3 has 14 amino acids. The chain's CDR3 is CASSHGRDNEKLFF. Here the CDR3 DNA reads TGTGCCAGCAGCCACGGACGCGATAATGAAAAACTGTTTTTT.

This clonotype was seen more than once but under ten times. The chain carries TRBV4-1 and TRBJ1-2, with unresolved D. The V gene lost 0 bases and the J gene lost 3 bases, with 14 bases spanning the gap. The CDR3 has 16 amino acids. The germline gives CDR1 MGHRA, CDR2 YSYEKL. Written as DNA, the CDR3 is TGCGCCAGCAGCCAAGATAGGACGACAAGGGACTATGGCTACACCTTC. It codes for CASSQDRTTRDYGYTF.

The chain recombines TRBV20-1 with TRBJ2-5; 7 nucleotides agree with TRBD2. The length of the CDR3 is 13 residues. Unmatched junction bases numbered 11, after V lost 4 bases and J lost 9 bases. The germline CDR1 and CDR2 sequences are DFQATT and SNEGSKA (reference sequence). The CDR3 DNA reads TGCAGTGCTACGGGCGGGGGTAACGCGCCCCAGTACTTC. Residues: CSATGGGNAPQYF.

This clonotype occurred many times. The CDR3 sequence: CASSRDRAPNYGYTF. The CDR3 bases are TGTGCCAGCAGTAGAGACAGGGCTCCTAACTATGGCTACACCTTC. The rearrangement links TRBV6-1 to TRBJ1-2; TRBD1 matches at 7 bases. Trimming removed 5 bases from V and 0 bases from J; junction bases left unmatched: 6. This CDR3 is built from 15 residues. Germline V gene data show CDR1 as MNHNS and CDR2 as SASEGT.

The CDR3 sequence is CASTAPGTGVTEAFF. CDR3 nucleotides: TGTGCCAGCACCGCCCCCGGGACAGGGGTCACTGAAGCTTTCTTT. The chain recombines TRBV9 with TRBJ1-1; 10 bases agree with TRBD1. J was trimmed by 4 bases and V by 6 bases; bases with no gene match: 9. This CDR3 region has 15 residues. CDR1 is SGDLS and CDR2 is YYNGEE in the germline V gene. Full variable domain (outside the CDR3, taken from reference TRBV9 and TRBJ1-1): DSGVTQTPKHLITATGQRVTLRCSPRSGDLSVYWYQQSLDQGLQFLIQYYNGEERAKGNILERFSAQQFPDLHSELNLSSLELGDSALYFCASTAPGTGVTEAFFGQGTRLTVV.

The chain links TRBV7-9 to TRBJ1-4; tentatively, D is TRBD1 (6 bases). Trimming shortened V by 4 bases and J by 10 bases, and 10 bases separated the two germline ends. Germline V gene data show CDR1 as SEHNR and CDR2 as FQNEAQ (reference sequence). The CDR3 is made up of 12 amino acids. CDR3 amino acids: CASSSEQGKLFF. In nucleotides, the CDR3 is TGTGCCAGCAGCTCAGAACAGGGAAAACTGTTTTTT. The variable domain in full, completed from reference TRBV7-9 and TRBJ1-4, reads DTGVSQNPRHKITKRGQNVTFRCDPISEHNRLYWYRQTLGQGPEFLTYFQNEAQLEKSRLLSDRFSAERPKGSFSTLEIQRTEQGDSAMYLCASSSEQGKLFFGSGTQLSVL.

This clonotype occurred a few times. V and J are TRBV12-3 or TRBV12-4 and TRBJ1-5; D gene ambiguous. The CDR3 is 14 amino acids. Trimming took off 1 base at V and 0 bases at J, with 4 bases between the two ends. The CDR3 bases are TGTGCCAGCAGTTTAGAACATAGCAATCAGCCCCAGCATTTT. This sequence encodes CASSLEHSNQPQHF.

The chain employs TRBV5-4 and TRBJ2-7; D possibly corresponds to TRBD1 (6 bases). The CDR3 covers 14 residues. With 0 bases removed from V and 2 bases from J, the gap between germline ends came to 9 bases. In germline, CDR1 is SGHNT, CDR2 YYREEE (reference sequence). The CDR3 spells CASSLGQEPYEQYF. CDR3 nucleotides: TGTGCCAGCAGCTTGGGACAGGAACCCTACGAGCAGTACTTC.

This chain uses TRBV7-9 with TRBJ1-2; 8 bases line up with TRBD1. The CDR3 is 12 residues long. Unmatched junction bases numbered 3, after V lost 8 bases and J lost 4 bases. Germline V gene lookup returns CDR1 SEHNR and CDR2 FQNEAQ (reference sequence). The CDR3 DNA sequence: TGTGCCAGCCCGCAGGGGGCCTATGGCTACACCTTC. Translated, it gives CASPQGAYGYTF. Using reference TRBV7-9 and TRBJ1-2 for the parts outside the CDR3, the full variable domain is DTGVSQNPRHKITKRGQNVTFRCDPISEHNRLYWYRQTLGQGPEFLTYFQNEAQLEKSRLLSDRFSAERPKGSFSTLEIQRTEQGDSAMYLCASPQGAYGYTFGSGTRLTVV.

This clonotype was counted between two and nine times. The V and J genes are TRBV18 and TRBJ1-1; a weak D match, TRBD1 (6 bases). Looked up from germline, CDR1 is KGHSH and CDR2 is LQKENI. The CDR3 is 16 amino acids. Trimming stripped 3 bases from V and 1 base from J, with 15 bases between. CDR3 nucleotides: TGTGCCAGCTCACCCGGGACACGAGCCACGAACACTGAAGCTTTCTTT. Translation gives CASSPGTRATNTEAFF.

The chain has TRBV20-1 and TRBJ1-6, with TRBD1 matching 9 bases. Germline V gene sequence: CDR1 DFQATT, CDR2 SNEGSKA (reference sequence). This CDR3 is built from 14 residues. J gave up 7 bases and V 5 bases, and 6 bases lay outside the gene matches. For the CDR3, the DNA is TGCAGTGCTGGAACCGGGACAGGGAATTCACCCCTCCACTTT. Protein product: CSAGTGTGNSPLHF.

The chain joins TRBV4-3 to TRBJ2-2; 13 nucleotides match TRBD2. CDR1 LGHNA and CDR2 YSLEER come from the germline V gene. V lost 3 bases and J lost 7; bases outside the gene matches: 8. The CDR3 totals 17 residues. The chain's CDR3 is CASSQKLAGGQFGELFF. The CDR3 DNA sequence: TGCGCCAGCAGCCAGAAACTAGCGGGGGGGCAGTTCGGGGAGCTGTTTTTT.

The rearrangement links TRBV6-1 to TRBJ1-1; no firm D call. Germline CDR1 MNHNS, CDR2 SASEGT. The V end lost 1 base, the J end lost 5 bases, and 8 bases lay between the germline ends. The CDR3 length is 13 residues. This CDR3 reads CASSEGKRTEAFF. The CDR3 DNA reads as TGTGCCAGCAGTGAAGGCAAGAGGACTGAAGCTTTCTTT.

This clonotype was seen repeatedly, ten times or more. The gene calls are TRBV6-1 and TRBJ1-2; 9 nucleotides match TRBD1. This CDR3 comprises 13 residues. With V trimmed by 5 bases and J by 3 bases, 1 base remained unmatched. Germline CDR1 MNHNS, CDR2 SASEGT. CDR3 DNA: TGTGCCAGCAGTACAGGGGGCTACTATGGCTACACCTTC. It specifies CASSTGGYYGYTF.

This clonotype was counted only a few times. The CDR3 loop reads CASSLRTSGSPRYTGELFF. For the CDR3, the DNA is TGCGCCAGCAGCCTAAGGACTAGCGGGAGTCCCCGGTACACCGGGGAGCTGTTTTTT. The V call is TRBV4-3, the J call TRBJ2-2; 13 nucleotides agree with TRBD2. This CDR3 comprises 19 residues. Germline CDR1 and CDR2: LGHNA and YSLEER. V lost 4 bases, J lost 3 bases, and 11 bases stayed unmatched.

The CDR3 protein is CASSSYRGTNYGYTF. For the CDR3, the DNA is TGTGCCAGCAGCTCCTACAGGGGGACTAACTATGGCTACACCTTC. The chain is built from TRBV7-2 and TRBJ1-2, with TRBD1 matching over 8 bases. Germline lookup yields CDR1 SGHTA and CDR2 FQGNSA. The CDR3 has 15 residues. After removal of 4 bases from V and 0 bases from J, the junction contained 4 bases not matched to a gene.

This clonotype came up many times. This chain uses TRBV7-8 with TRBJ1-6, with 9 bases identical to TRBD1. Looked up from germline, CDR1 is SGHVS and CDR2 is FQNEAQ. The CDR3 consists of 15 residues. The V segment lost 4 bases and the J segment 8 bases; nucleotides outside the gene matches: 6. CDR3 sequence reads: CASSWRRTGDSPLHF. For the CDR3, the DNA is TGTGCCAGCAGCTGGAGGAGGACAGGGGATTCACCCCTCCACTTT.

This chain connects TRBV24-1 to TRBJ1-5; 7 nucleotides line up with TRBD1. The CDR3 runs 15 residues. J was trimmed by 0 bases and V by 7 bases; bases with no gene match: 5. The germline V gene has CDR1 KGHDR and CDR2 SFDVKD. As DNA, the CDR3 is TGTGCCACCAGCCGGACAGGATCTAGCAATCAGCCCCAGCATTTT. It encodes CATSRTGSSNQPQHF.

The table lists this clonotype with a few counts. The rearrangement joins TRBV28 to TRBJ1-5, with D unresolved. CDR1 is MDHEN, CDR2 SYDVKM, per germline. V gave up 6 bases and J gave up 0 bases, with 9 bases separating them. This CDR3 has 14 amino acids. Written as DNA, the CDR3 is TGTGCCAGCAGCCGCCTCCATAGCAATCAGCCCCAGCATTTT. Protein product: CASSRLHSNQPQHF.

This clonotype was found a few times. The chain employs TRBV18 and TRBJ2-1; 13 bases match TRBD2. The V and J ends lost 3 bases and 6 bases, in that order; junction bases with no gene match: 2. The CDR3 extends over 15 amino acids. Germline V lookup: CDR1 KGHSH, CDR2 LQKENI. CDR3 sequence: CASSPGLAGANEQFF. The CDR3 region has the DNA TGTGCCAGCTCACCCGGACTAGCGGGAGCCAATGAGCAGTTCTTC.

The gene calls are TRBV2 and TRBJ2-7; 11 bases match TRBD1. Germline V CDR1 and CDR2: SNHLY, FYNNEI. Unmatched junction bases numbered 4, after V lost 6 bases and J lost 3 bases. CDR3 length equals 14 residues. The CDR3 reads CASRFGTGGYEQYF. The CDR3 DNA sequence: TGTGCCAGCAGGTTTGGGACAGGGGGCTACGAGCAGTACTTC. The full variable domain, rest sourced from reference TRBV2 and TRBJ2-7, is EPEVTQTPSHQVTQMGQEVILRCVPISNHLYFYWYRQILGQKVEFLVSFYNNEISEKSEIFDDQFSVERPDGSNFTLKIRSTKLEDSAMYFCASRFGTGGYEQYFGPGTRLTVT.

The table lists this clonotype with a few counts. The rearrangement uses TRBV6-1 and TRBJ2-7; D possibly corresponds to TRBD2 (6 bases). The ends were cut back, 6 bases at V and 7 bases at J, with 16 bases in the middle. Germline V CDR1 and CDR2: MNHNS, SASEGT. CDR3 length: 13 amino acids. The CDR3: CASSLGPRGEQYF. In DNA, the CDR3 is TGTGCCAGCAGCCTCGGGCCTCGGGGGGAGCAGTACTTC.

V gene TRBV4-2 combines with J gene TRBJ2-5, with 8 positions matching TRBD2. This CDR3 spans 17 amino acids. After removal of 4 bases from V and 5 bases from J, the junction contained 15 bases not matched to a gene. The germline CDR1 and CDR2 sequences are LGHNA and YNFKEQ. CDR3 coding DNA: TGTGCCAGCAGCCCGGGACTAGAGCCCGCCTGGCGGGAGACCCAGTACTTC. Its protein is CASSPGLEPAWRETQYF.

This chain links TRBV7-9 with TRBJ2-4; no definite D call. Germline loops: CDR1 SEHNR, CDR2 FQNEAQ (reference sequence). The CDR3 runs 12 residues. V was cut by 5 bases and J by 8 bases, with 10 bases left in between. The CDR3 reads CASSPSRDIQYF. The CDR3 DNA reads TGTGCCAGCAGCCCCTCCCGGGACATTCAGTACTTC.